The text below deals with one TCR beta chain. What it recognizes is unknown. This entry is derived from a study of blood T cells in healthy people across ages. At the level of the study: T cells yielded about one barcoded beta molecule per two cells through template switching.

Using a J-beta primer mix together with a sample-barcoded 5' primer, a second PCR was run for roughly 7 to 11 cycles. TCRdb reprocessed the 5' RACE reads via MiXCR and lists one record per CDR3 protein. This table holds roughly 1,500,000 distinct CDR3 sequences, roughly 45% found once. Germline-derived CDR1 and CDR2 are GTSNPN and SVGIG (reference sequence). V shed 2 bases, J shed 6 bases, and the junction held 3 bases outside the gene matches. The length of the CDR3 is 13 residues. Study-wide results and limits: The long-lived group displayed more naive CD4+ cells, plus higher diversity, than the aged donors did. Naive T cell percentage and TCR beta diversity correlated strongly.

The sequence derives from a woman aged 18-29 years in good health. This chain uses TRBV30 with TRBJ1-1; 10 positions match TRBD1. The sample consisted of blood. CDR3 amino acids: CAWSPGTGAEAFF. The CDR3 region has the DNA TGTGCCTGGAGTCCCGGGACAGGGGCTGAAGCTTTCTTT.